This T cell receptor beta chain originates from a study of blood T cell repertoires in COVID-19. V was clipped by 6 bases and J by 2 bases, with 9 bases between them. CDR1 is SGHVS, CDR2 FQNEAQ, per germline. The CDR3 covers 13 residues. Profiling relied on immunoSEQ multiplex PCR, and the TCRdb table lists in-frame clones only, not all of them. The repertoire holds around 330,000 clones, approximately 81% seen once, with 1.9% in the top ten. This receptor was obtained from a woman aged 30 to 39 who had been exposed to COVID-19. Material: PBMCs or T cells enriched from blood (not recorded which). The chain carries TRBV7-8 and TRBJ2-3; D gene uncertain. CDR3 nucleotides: TGTGCCAGCAGTTCAGGATTCACAGATACGCAGTATTTT. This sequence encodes CASSSGFTDTQYF.